This TCR beta chain was sequenced in a study of cytomegalovirus exposure and HLA in healthy donors. Findings and limits, study-wide: After further analysis at a later stage, roughly 15,000 TCR beta sequences were associated with HLA alleles at 0.05 false discovery rate.

13 Jbeta primers and 60 Vbeta primers were used for the PCR. Method: immunoSEQ multiplex PCR; TCRdb's copy keeps in-frame clones and lacks some. The sample has fewer than 200,000 clones, roughly 84% seen once. CDR1 is SGDLS, CDR2 YYNGEE, per germline. This CDR3 comprises 14 residues. Trimming removed 0 bases at V and 2 bases at J, with 8 bases between. Nominally healthy donors provided the samples, though records likely missed some immune exposures. Remarks on this clone: Its antigen remains unknown.

This clonotype was sampled from a girl in the first two years of life in good health and CMV-seronegative. The genes are TRBV9 and TRBJ1-2; D gene ambiguous. The sequencing sample was made of PBMCs. DNA for the CDR3: TGTGCCAGCAGCGTAGCAGAGGCGAACTATGGCTACACCTTC. This sequence encodes CASSVAEANYGYTF. Looking up the rest from reference TRBV9 and TRBJ1-2 gives the full variable domain: DSGVTQTPKHLITATGQRVTLRCSPRSGDLSVYWYQQSLDQGLQFLIQYYNGEERAKGNILERFSAQQFPDLHSELNLSSLELGDSALYFCASSVAEANYGYTFGSGTRLTVV.